This entry lists 14 T cell receptor beta chains sequenced from one sample in a study of T cells in Graves' hyperthyroidism and ophthalmopathy. TCR beta CDR3 region amplification was performed from RNA transcripts. TCR CDR3 underwent first-round RT-PCR with the HTBI primer set. A single record per CDR3 protein comes from TCRdb applying MiXCR to the multiplex PCR reads. The table lists about 420,000 distinct CDR3 sequences, 12% to 15% of them singletons. Sequencing used blood. The receptors derive from a woman between 18 and 29 years old with Graves' hyperthyroidism.

The chain uses TRBV19 and TRBJ2-1; 8 bases match TRBD2. V was pared by 2 bases and J by 7 bases, with 7 bases of the junction left unmatched. The CDR3 sequence is 15 residues long. Germline V lookup: CDR1 LNHDA, CDR2 SQIVND (reference sequence). The CDR3 DNA is TGTGCCAGTAGTATATTAGCGGGAACTGGAAATGAGCAGTTCTTC. It translates to CASSILAGTGNEQFF.

This clonotype was observed many times. This rearrangement joins TRBV18 to TRBJ1-2, with TRBD1 matching over 7 bases. CDR1 is KGHSH, CDR2 LQKENI, per germline. The CDR3 spans 16 residues. V was pared by 3 bases and J by 2 bases, with 9 bases of the junction left unmatched. CDR3 sequence: CASSPPGQTSNYGYTF. CDR3 nucleotides: TGTGCCAGCTCACCTCCGGGACAGACTTCAAACTATGGCTACACCTTC. Based on the CDR3 plus reference TRBV18 and TRBJ1-2, the full variable domain is NAGVMQNPRHLVRRRGQEARLRCSPMKGHSHVYWYRQLPEEGLKFMVYLQKENIIDESGMPKERFSAEFPKEGPSILRIQQVVRGDSAAYFCASSPPGQTSNYGYTFGSGTRLTVV.

This clonotype was recorded at least ten times. The rearrangement links TRBV7-2 to TRBJ2-1, with 10 nucleotides matching TRBD2. This CDR3 spans 14 amino acids. Germline CDR1 reads SGHTA; CDR2 reads FQGNSA. With 3 bases clipped from V and 8 bases from J, the junction kept 4 bases outside the gene matches. CDR3 nucleotide sequence: TGTGCCAGCAGCTTGAGGACTAGCGGAGATGAGCAGTTCTTC. This gives the protein CASSLRTSGDEQFF.

The chain has TRBV5-6 and TRBJ2-1; weak D call: TRBD1 (7 bases). Trimming left V 3 bases short and J 6 bases short, with 13 bases between. CDR1 is SGHDT and CDR2 is YYEEEE in the germline V gene. The length of the CDR3 is 14 residues. The CDR3 sequence: CASSYRGLRNEQFF. In DNA form, the CDR3 reads TGTGCCAGCAGCTACAGGGGACTCCGCAATGAGCAGTTCTTC.

Regarding this clonotype: At one of its ends the junction is not consistent with the germline gene, which may arise from a read error. V and J are TRBV7-7 and TRBJ2-2; no definite D call. The germline gives CDR1 SSHAT, CDR2 FNYEAQ (reference sequence). This CDR3 is built from 16 residues. The CDR3 protein is CASSLVGRKNTGELFF. CDR3 bases: TGTGCTAGCAGCTTAGTAGGTCGCAAGAACACCGGGGAGCTGTTTTTT.

The sample holds many counts of this clonotype. V and J are TRBV12-3 or TRBV12-4 and TRBJ2-7, with D possibly being TRBD1 (6 bases). The V and J ends lost 0 bases and 3 bases respectively, with 12 bases between them. This CDR3 spans 15 amino acids. CDR3 protein: CASSLAPTDSYEQYF. CDR3 in DNA: TGTGCCAGCAGTTTAGCGCCCACGGACAGCTACGAGCAGTACTTC.

In this sample, this clonotype turned up many times. This rearrangement joins TRBV20-1 to TRBJ2-5; D unclear. Germline-derived CDR1 and CDR2 are DFQATT and SNEGSKA (reference sequence). The CDR3 is 14 amino acids. Trimming removed 0 bases at V and 2 bases at J, with 10 bases between. The CDR3: CSARDMRLQETQYF. CDR3 nucleotides: TGCAGTGCTAGAGATATGAGACTTCAAGAGACCCAGTACTTC.

This clonotype was recorded a few times. The chain has TRBV5-4 and TRBJ2-7; no reliable D call. This CDR3 region has 14 residues. V lost 2 bases and J lost 3, with 12 bases in between. The germline V gene encodes CDR1 SGHNT and CDR2 YYREEE (reference sequence). The CDR3 spells CASSFDSTNYEQYF. The CDR3 DNA reads TGTGCCAGCAGCTTCGACTCGACCAACTACGAGCAGTACTTC.

The chain carries TRBV6-2 or TRBV6-3 and TRBJ2-7; 7 bases fit TRBD2. The CDR3 contains 16 residues. V shed 5 bases, J shed 0 bases, and the junction held 10 bases outside the gene matches. CDR1 is MNHEY, CDR2 SVGEGT, per germline. DNA of the CDR3: TGTGCCAGCAGTGAATTCGGGAGGATGGCCTCCTACGAGCAGTACTTC. Its protein product is CASSEFGRMASYEQYF.

This clonotype was counted ten times or more. The rearrangement links TRBV6-2 or TRBV6-3 to TRBJ2-3, with D perhaps TRBD2 (6 bases). V shed 6 bases and J shed 3 bases, with 13 bases lying between them. From germline, CDR1 is MNHEY and CDR2 SVGEGT. The CDR3 has 14 amino acids. CDR3 in amino acids: CASSPFAGTDTQYF. The CDR3 DNA follows: TGTGCCAGCAGCCCTTTTGCGGGAACAGATACGCAGTATTTT.

This clonotype was observed at least ten times. The CDR3 protein is CASTDGGGDTEAFF. In DNA form, the CDR3 reads TGTGCCAGTACCGATGGGGGAGGTGACACTGAAGCTTTCTTT. The V gene is TRBV19, the J gene TRBJ1-1; possible D gene TRBD1, 5 bases. Trimming stripped 7 bases from V and 3 bases from J, with 15 bases between. Germline values: CDR1 LNHDA, CDR2 SQIVND (reference sequence). CDR3 length equals 14 residues. Using reference TRBV19 and TRBJ1-1 for the parts outside the CDR3, the full variable domain is DGGITQSPKYLFRKEGQNVTLSCEQNLNHDAMYWYRQDPGQGLRLIYYSQIVNDFQKGDIAEGYSVSREKKESFPLTVTSAQKNPTAFYLCASTDGGGDTEAFFGQGTRLTVV.

The table lists this clonotype with many counts. The chain joins TRBV24-1 to TRBJ1-2; D unclear. The CDR3 sequence is 14 residues long. Germline V lookup: CDR1 KGHDR, CDR2 SFDVKD. V lost 0 bases to trimming and J lost 1 base, with 5 bases between them. The CDR3 coding sequence is TGTGCCACCAGTGATTTGGGAAGTAACTATGGCTACACCTTC. Amino acid sequence: CATSDLGSNYGYTF.

The genes are TRBV7-8 and TRBJ1-1; possible D gene TRBD1, 5 bases. The CDR3 runs 14 residues. Germline CDR1 SGHVS, CDR2 FQNEAQ. Trimming removed 6 bases from V and 1 base from J, with 12 bases in between. The CDR3 coding sequence is TGTGCCAGCAGTCACCCGGGACCGAACACTGAAGCTTTCTTT. Its translation is CASSHPGPNTEAFF. Using reference TRBV7-8 and TRBJ1-1 for the parts outside the CDR3, the full variable domain is GAGVSQSPRYKVAKRGQDVALRCDPISGHVSLFWYQQALGQGPEFLTYFQNEAQLDKSGLPSDRFFAERPEGSVSTLKIQRTQQEDSAVYLCASSHPGPNTEAFFGQGTRLTVV.

The table lists this clonotype with many counts. The chain carries TRBV25-1 and TRBJ2-3, with a tentative D call TRBD1 (5 bases). Trimming shortened V by 5 bases and J by 5 bases, and 17 bases separated the two germline ends. The CDR3 is 15 amino acids. Germline V CDR1 and CDR2: MGHDK, SYGVNS. CDR3 sequence reads: CASSHLPDRGDTQYF. CDR3 DNA sequence: TGTGCCAGCAGTCACCTCCCCGACAGAGGAGATACGCAGTATTTT.